This passage covers 9 T cell receptor beta chains from one sample sequenced in a study of shared clonotypes between healthy human individuals (dated by TCRdb to 2020 to 2022). To prepare the library, the immunoSEQ multiplex PCR assay was applied. Sourced from immuneACCESS, this table was stored by TCRdb with only in-frame sequences that have V and J called. A share of the clones is absent; for the studies checked, an unresolved V gene accounts for under half, and the remainder has no known explanation. The sample includes 2,500,000 or so clones, with 80% to 95% observed a single time. The ten largest clones take up more than 0.35% of the sample. Sequencing was carried out using naive CD4+ T cells from PBMCs. The cell subset or site label of this sample denotes: CD45RA+ positively selected. These receptor sequences come from a man younger than 35 in good health. Some clones in this sample may be carry-over from other donors' samples.

The chain is built from TRBV5-4 and TRBJ2-1, with 9 bases that match TRBD2. The J segment lost 8 bases and the V segment lost 7 bases, leaving 10 bases of the junction unmatched. This CDR3 comprises 14 residues. Germline assignment: CDR1 SGHNT and CDR2 YYREEE (reference sequence). This chain's CDR3 is CASPGAGGADEQFF. CDR3 in DNA: TGTGCCAGCCCCGGCGCGGGAGGGGCCGATGAGCAGTTCTTC. Drawing the rest from reference TRBV5-4 and TRBJ2-1, the complete variable domain is ETGVTQSPTHLIKTRGQQVTLRCSSQSGHNTVSWYQQALGQGPQFIFQYYREEENGRGNFPPRFSGLQFPNYSSELNVNALELDDSALYLCASPGAGGADEQFFGPGTRLTVL.

In its sample, this clone was seen once. The gene calls are TRBV5-3 and TRBJ2-1; 11 bases agree with TRBD2. TRBV5-3 is known as an ORF, though its function is uncertain. V lost 3 bases, J lost 6 bases, and 11 bases stayed unmatched. This CDR3 region has 17 residues. The DNA of the CDR3 is TGTGCCAGAAGCTCCCAATGGGGGCTAGCGGGAGGCAATGAGCAGTTCTTC. It translates to CARSSQWGLAGGNEQFF.

The sample holds one count of this clone. The gene calls are TRBV4-3 and TRBJ2-1; 10 nucleotides agree with TRBD2. The trim removed 2 bases at V and 8 bases at J, leaving 15 bases unmatched. This CDR3 spans 18 amino acids. The V gene's germline CDR1 is LGHNA and CDR2 YSLEER. The CDR3 DNA sequence: TGCGCCAGCAGCCAACTCCCCTTTGCTAGCGGGAGTAGGGATGAGCAGTTCTTC. Protein: CASSQLPFASGSRDEQFF.

The gene calls are TRBV5-1 and TRBJ2-5, with TRBD2 matching over 8 bases. J gave up 0 bases and V 4 bases, and 8 bases lay outside the gene matches. Germline V gene data show CDR1 as SGHRS and CDR2 as YFSETQ. The CDR3 length is 16 residues. The CDR3 DNA reads TGCGCCAGCAGCAAAGGGACTAGTGGGTACCAAGAGACCCAGTACTTC. Amino acids: CASSKGTSGYQETQYF.

Turning to this clone: Other DNA sequences in the sample encode the same CDR3. The chain has TRBV18 and TRBJ1-3, with 7 nucleotides matching TRBD1. J lost 2 bases, V lost 2 bases, and 0 bases had no gene match. The germline CDR1 and CDR2 sequences are KGHSH and LQKENI. This CDR3 has 14 residues. Written as DNA, the CDR3 is TGTGCCAGCTCACCAGACAGGGCTGGAAACACCATATATTTT. This translates into CASSPDRAGNTIYF. The entire variable domain, with the rest obtained from reference TRBV18 and TRBJ1-3, is as follows: NAGVMQNPRHLVRRRGQEARLRCSPMKGHSHVYWYRQLPEEGLKFMVYLQKENIIDESGMPKERFSAEFPKEGPSILRIQQVVRGDSAAYFCASSPDRAGNTIYFGEGSWLTVV.

This clone came up a few times. The V and J genes are TRBV5-1 and TRBJ1-2; D remains unclear. This CDR3 spans 14 amino acids. V was trimmed by 0 bases and J by 0 bases, leaving 6 bases between them. CDR1 SGHRS and CDR2 YFSETQ come from the germline V gene. In DNA form, the CDR3 reads TGCGCCAGCAGCTTGGACCAACCTAACTATGGCTACACCTTC. It specifies CASSLDQPNYGYTF.

The sample holds one count of this clone. The chain employs TRBV30 and TRBJ2-5; D is unresolved. Germline CDR1 GTSNPN, CDR2 SVGIG (reference sequence). The CDR3 totals 13 residues. V lost 8 bases to trimming and J lost 1 base, with 14 bases between them. The DNA of the CDR3 is TGTGCCCTGGATTTTGGATCCCAAGAGACCCAGTACTTC. It translates to CALDFGSQETQYF. The whole variable domain, filled in from reference TRBV30 and TRBJ2-5, reads SQTIHQWPATLVQPVGSPLSLECTVEGTSNPNLYWYRQAAGRGLQLLFYSVGIGQISSEVPQNLSASRPQDRQFILSSKKLLLSDSGFYLCALDFGSQETQYFGPGTRLLVL.

The CDR3 sequence is CASSVEVASTDTQYF. Here the CDR3 DNA reads TGTGCCAGCAGTGTGGAAGTTGCTAGCACAGATACGCAGTATTTT. The V call is TRBV2, the J call TRBJ2-3; D is undetermined. CDR1 SNHLY and CDR2 FYNNEI come from the germline V gene. The CDR3 contains 15 residues. V gave up 4 bases and J gave up 0 bases, with 11 bases separating them.

J is TRBJ2-2 and V is TRBV6-6, with a possible D match to TRBD2 (6 bases). V dropped 10 bases and J dropped 3 bases, with 18 bases sitting between them. The CDR3 totals 15 residues. Germline V gene sequence: CDR1 MNHNY, CDR2 SVGAGI (reference sequence). CDR3 DNA sequence: TGTGCCATACACCCTGGGGGGAGCTACACCGGGGAGCTGTTTTTT. This sequence encodes CAIHPGGSYTGELFF.